Listed here are 27 T cell receptor beta chains from one sample, sequenced in a study of T cells in Graves' hyperthyroidism and ophthalmopathy. Regions amplified from RNA transcripts were the TCR beta CDR3 regions. With the HTBI primer set, the TCR CDR3 went through a first round of RT-PCR. MiXCR, run by TCRdb on the multiplex PCR reads, gives a single entry per CDR3 protein. The sample consists of 450,000 to 700,000 distinct CDR3 sequences, around 46% of them appearing once. The sequenced sample consisted of peripheral blood or thyroid tissue (not recorded which). All receptors derive from an adult woman with Graves' disease, either hyperthyroidism or ophthalmopathy (not recorded which).

This clonotype showed up many times. This sequence joins TRBV5-5 and TRBJ1-2, with 10 bases fitting TRBD1. CDR3 length: 14 residues. CDR1 and CDR2 from the germline V gene are SGHKS and YYEKEE (reference sequence). V lost 3 bases and J lost 4; bases outside the gene matches: 3. CDR3 DNA: TGTGCCAGCAGCTGGACAGGGGGTACCTATGGCTACACCTTC. It yields the protein CASSWTGGTYGYTF.

This clonotype was counted many times. V usage is TRBV5-5 and J usage is TRBJ1-2; the match to TRBD1 covers 7 bases. With V trimmed by 4 bases and J by 8 bases, 8 bases remained unmatched. CDR1 is SGHKS, CDR2 YYEKEE, per germline (reference sequence). CDR3 length: 13 residues. The DNA for the CDR3 is TGTGCCAGCAGCGACGGGACAGCTTTGGGCTACACCTTC. This translates into CASSDGTALGYTF.

A few counts support this clonotype. CDR3 nucleotides: TGTGCCAGCAGCGTAGGGGACACAACCAATCAGCCCCAGCATTTT. Translation: CASSVGDTTNQPQHF. V usage is TRBV9 and J usage is TRBJ1-5, with D possibly TRBD1 on 6 matching bases. Per germline, CDR1 SGDLS and CDR2 YYNGEE. The CDR3 spans 15 residues. Trimming took 0 bases from V and 3 from J, leaving 10 bases between them.

This chain links TRBV20-1 with TRBJ2-5; D ambiguous. Germline CDR1 reads DFQATT; CDR2 reads SNEGSKA (reference sequence). Trimming removed 5 bases from V and 8 bases from J, with 3 bases in between. There are 8 residues in the CDR3. CDR3 residues: CSAYTQYF. The CDR3 DNA sequence: TGCAGTGCTTATACCCAGTACTTC.

The chain is built from TRBV7-2 and TRBJ2-1; 14 bases match TRBD2. After removal of 5 bases from V and 9 bases from J, the junction contained 9 bases not matched to a gene. This CDR3 comprises 16 residues. Germline V CDR1 and CDR2: SGHTA, FQGNSA. Here the CDR3 DNA reads TGTGCCAGCAGCCGTAGACTAGCGGGAGGGCCGCGTGAGCAGTTCTTC. This gives the protein CASSRRLAGGPREQFF. The full variable domain, completed using reference TRBV7-2 and TRBJ2-1, is GAGVSQSPSNKVTEKGKDVELRCDPISGHTALYWYRQSLGQGLEFLIYFQGNSAPDKSGLPSDRFSAERTGGSVSTLTIQRTQQEDSAVYLCASSRRLAGGPREQFFGPGTRLTVL.

The chain has TRBV11-3 and TRBJ2-2; D is uncertain. V lost 0 bases and J 6 bases, leaving 8 bases between the germline ends. The CDR3 is 14 residues long. The germline V gene has CDR1 SGHNT and CDR2 YENEEA. DNA for the CDR3: TGTGCCAGCAGCTTAGATCCACGGGCCGGGGAGCTGTTTTTT. Protein: CASSLDPRAGELFF.

This clonotype has a handful of counts. The DNA of the CDR3 is TGTGCCACCAGCAAGGGGGGGTTCGGGGAGCTGTTTTTT. Translated: CATSKGGFGELFF. V is TRBV6-6 and J is TRBJ2-2, with a tentative D call TRBD2 (7 bases). Trimming took 10 bases from V and 7 from J, leaving 16 bases between them. This CDR3 contains 13 residues. Germline loops: CDR1 MNHNY, CDR2 SVGAGI (reference sequence).

The gene calls are TRBV29-1 and TRBJ2-7, with 11 bases lining up with TRBD2. The CDR3 spans 14 residues. From germline, CDR1 is SQVTM and CDR2 ANQGSEA. V was clipped by 6 bases and J by 6 bases; unmatched bases: 10. In nucleotides, the CDR3 is TGCAGCGTCCTGGGACTAGCGGAAGCGGGCGAGCAGTACTTC. This sequence encodes CSVLGLAEAGEQYF.

The V and J genes are TRBV5-1 and TRBJ1-1; TRBD1 matches 9 bases. The CDR3 is 16 amino acids. The trim removed 0 bases at V and 4 bases at J, leaving 7 bases unmatched. CDR1 is SGHRS, CDR2 YFSETQ, per germline. The DNA for the CDR3 is TGCGCCAGCAGCTTGGAACAGGGGGCAGGGTTCACTGAAGCTTTCTTT. Amino acids: CASSLEQGAGFTEAFF.

Ten or more counts support this clonotype. The chain is built from TRBV5-4 and TRBJ2-5, with 7 bases lining up with TRBD2. Looked up from germline, CDR1 is SGHNT and CDR2 is YYREEE (reference sequence). The CDR3 spans 14 residues. Germline trimming cut 6 bases from V and 4 bases from J; bases unmatched to any gene: 9. The CDR3 nucleotides read TGTGCCAGCAAGGCGGGAGCTAAAGGAGAGACCCAGTACTTC. The encoded protein is CASKAGAKGETQYF.

The rearrangement links TRBV7-9 to TRBJ1-1; TRBD1 matches at 7 bases. Germline V gene sequence: CDR1 SEHNR, CDR2 FQNEAQ (reference sequence). This CDR3 region has 15 residues. Trimming took 2 bases from V and 1 from J; bases not matched to a gene: 4. DNA for the CDR3: TGTGCCAGCAGCTTAACGGGACAGCGGAACACTGAAGCTTTCTTT. Protein sequence: CASSLTGQRNTEAFF. The full variable domain, rest sourced from reference TRBV7-9 and TRBJ1-1, is DTGVSQNPRHKITKRGQNVTFRCDPISEHNRLYWYRQTLGQGPEFLTYFQNEAQLEKSRLLSDRFSAERPKGSFSTLEIQRTEQGDSAMYLCASSLTGQRNTEAFFGQGTRLTVV.

This clonotype was seen ten or more times. V is TRBV5-8 and J is TRBJ1-2, with 11 bases matching TRBD1. Germline CDR1 SGHTS, CDR2 YDEGEE. The V and J ends lost 4 bases and 4 bases, in that order; junction bases with no gene match: 9. CDR3 length: 16 amino acids. The CDR3: CASSTPDRGPSYGYTF. As DNA, the CDR3 is TGTGCCAGCAGCACCCCGGACAGGGGGCCTTCCTATGGCTACACCTTC. The full variable domain, its missing parts supplied by reference TRBV5-8 and TRBJ1-2, is EAGVTQSPTHLIKTRGQQATLRCSPISGHTSVYWYQQALGLGLQFLLWYDEGEERNRGNFPPRFSGRQFPNYSSELNVNALELEDSALYLCASSTPDRGPSYGYTFGSGTRLTVV.

This clonotype was seen more than once but under ten times. The chain combines TRBV15 with TRBJ2-5; 8 nucleotides align to TRBD2. The junction had 5 bases not matched to a gene; V was cut back by 1 base and J by 4 bases. Looked up from germline, CDR1 is LNHNV and CDR2 is YYDKDF (reference sequence). CDR3 size: 15 residues. The CDR3: CATSRVPLAGETQYF. As DNA, the CDR3 is TGTGCCACCAGCAGAGTGCCCCTAGCGGGAGAGACCCAGTACTTC.

This clonotype was seen many times. This sequence joins TRBV24-1 and TRBJ1-1; TRBD1 might be the D (6 bases). There are 11 residues in the CDR3. V lost 7 bases, J lost 4 bases, and 6 bases lay in between. CDR1 and CDR2 (germline): KGHDR, SFDVKD. The CDR3 here is CATRQGTEAFF. CDR3 nucleotides: TGTGCCACCAGACAGGGCACTGAAGCTTTCTTT.

The chain has TRBV9 and TRBJ2-7, with TRBD2 matching over 9 bases. The CDR3 totals 15 residues. The V and J ends lost 4 bases and 6 bases, in that order; junction bases with no gene match: 11. Germline lookup yields CDR1 SGDLS and CDR2 YYNGEE. The CDR3 coding sequence is TGTGCCAGCAGCAGAGAGGGACTAGCAACCCGCGAGCAGTACTTC. This gives the protein CASSREGLATREQYF.

Worth noting for this clonotype: A read error is possible here, since a much larger clone lies one base away. The genes are TRBV10-3 and TRBJ1-1; TRBD1 matches at 7 bases. With 4 bases clipped from V and 4 bases from J, the junction kept 3 bases outside the gene matches. The length of the CDR3 is 13 residues. Germline V gene data show CDR1 as ENHRY and CDR2 as SYGVKD. CDR3 protein: CAISAHRGTEAFF. CDR3 DNA: TGTGCCATCAGTGCTCACAGGGGCACTGAAGCTTTCTTT.

This clonotype was seen only once. A much larger clonotype is one base distant, so this may be a read error. V is TRBV7-9 and J is TRBJ2-7; 9 bases are shared with TRBD1. This CDR3 has 14 residues. Germline loops: CDR1 SEHNR, CDR2 FQNEAQ (reference sequence). CDR3 residues: CANSLTGTGHEQYF. The CDR3 DNA reads TGTGCCAACAGCTTAACCGGGACAGGGCACGAGCAGTACTTC.

This clonotype was seen ten or more times. V and J are TRBV4-1 and TRBJ1-2, with 8 positions matching TRBD1. The germline V gene encodes CDR1 MGHRA and CDR2 YSYEKL. The CDR3 spans 15 residues. J was trimmed by 6 bases and V by 4 bases; bases with no gene match: 10. CDR3 region: CASSPAGGRGDGYTF. As DNA, the CDR3 is TGCGCCAGCAGCCCGGCAGGGGGCAGAGGAGATGGCTACACCTTC.

The chain employs TRBV29-1 and TRBJ2-7; no reliable D call. Germline values: CDR1 SQVTM, CDR2 ANQGSEA. This CDR3 has 14 amino acids. V was pared by 5 bases and J by 2 bases, with 16 bases between. CDR3 DNA sequence: TGCAGCGTTAACCCATCCGTATCGGCCTACGAGCAGTACTTC. It specifies CSVNPSVSAYEQYF.

About this clonotype: The missing conserved phenylalanine or tryptophan at the end of this CDR3 makes a read error likely. The DNA is omitted, as the CDR3 cannot be located on it reliably, and the CDR3 follows TCRdb's listing. This chain uses TRBV5-1 with TRBJ1-1; the listed D gene, TRBD1, was not tested against the DNA. CDR1 is SGHRS, CDR2 YFSETQ, per germline. With termini counted, the CDR3 has 10 amino acids. The CDR3 loop is CASSLRRVST.

This clonotype was counted many times. The rearrangement links TRBV4-1 to TRBJ2-5; D unclear. V was shortened by 1 base and J by 4 bases, with 7 bases between the two germline ends. The length of the CDR3 is 13 residues. CDR1 and CDR2 (germline): MGHRA, YSYEKL. Here the CDR3 DNA reads TGCGCCAGCAGCCAAGTGCTGGGAGAGACCCAGTACTTC. As protein: CASSQVLGETQYF.

In regard to this clonotype: It may be a read error: a sequence one base away is much more abundant. V usage is TRBV12-3 or TRBV12-4 and J usage is TRBJ2-7, with 7 bases matching TRBD2. The CDR3 length is 14 residues. CDR3 sequence: CASSPGRPYYGQYF. CDR3 sequence (DNA): TGTGCCAGCAGTCCCGGGAGGCCCTACTACGGGCAGTACTTC.

There are many counts of this clonotype. The J gene is TRBJ1-2, the V gene TRBV2; D is ambiguous. The CDR3 has 15 amino acids. V was shortened by 1 base and J by 2 bases, with 11 bases between the two germline ends. Germline CDR1 reads SNHLY; CDR2 reads FYNNEI. Here the CDR3 DNA reads TGTGCCAGCAGTGAAGTCGAAGGGAACAACTATGGCTACACCTTC. Amino acids: CASSEVEGNNYGYTF.

In its sample, this clonotype was seen many times. The chain links TRBV5-1 to TRBJ1-1, with 7 bases lining up with TRBD1. J gave up 3 bases and V 2 bases, and 4 bases lay outside the gene matches. This CDR3 has 14 residues. Per the germline V gene, CDR1 is SGHRS and CDR2 is YFSETQ. The chain's CDR3 is CASSFLQGDTEAFF. CDR3 in DNA: TGCGCCAGCAGCTTCCTCCAGGGGGACACTGAAGCTTTCTTT.

A word on this clonotype: Just one base apart from a much larger clone, this may be a read error. J is TRBJ2-2 and V is TRBV4-2; a possible D gene is TRBD1 (6 bases). The germline V gene has CDR1 LGHNA and CDR2 YNFKEQ. The CDR3 covers 17 residues. The CDR3 DNA follows: TGTGCCAGCAGCCAAGTAAGAGGGGGATTGAACCCCGGGGAGCTGTTTTTT. Residues: CASSQVRGGLNPGELFF.

The J gene is TRBJ2-7, the V gene TRBV28, with D possibly being TRBD1 or TRBD2 (7 bases each). The CDR3 covers 16 residues. The germline V and J ends were trimmed by 7 bases and 0 bases, with 19 bases remaining between them. Germline CDR1 reads MDHEN; CDR2 reads SYDVKM. CDR3 DNA: TGTGCCAGCACCATGGGAGGGGGCAGAGCCTCCTACGAGCAGTACTTC. It yields the protein CASTMGGGRASYEQYF.

This clonotype showed up many times. The chain has TRBV20-1 and TRBJ2-2, with TRBD2 matching over 7 bases. CDR3 length: 13 amino acids. Per the germline V gene, CDR1 is DFQATT and CDR2 is SNEGSKA (reference sequence). The J segment lost 6 bases and the V segment lost 2 bases, leaving 3 bases of the junction unmatched. CDR3 DNA: TGCAGTGCTAGACCGGGAGGAGCCGGGGAGCTGTTTTTT. Protein product: CSARPGGAGELFF.